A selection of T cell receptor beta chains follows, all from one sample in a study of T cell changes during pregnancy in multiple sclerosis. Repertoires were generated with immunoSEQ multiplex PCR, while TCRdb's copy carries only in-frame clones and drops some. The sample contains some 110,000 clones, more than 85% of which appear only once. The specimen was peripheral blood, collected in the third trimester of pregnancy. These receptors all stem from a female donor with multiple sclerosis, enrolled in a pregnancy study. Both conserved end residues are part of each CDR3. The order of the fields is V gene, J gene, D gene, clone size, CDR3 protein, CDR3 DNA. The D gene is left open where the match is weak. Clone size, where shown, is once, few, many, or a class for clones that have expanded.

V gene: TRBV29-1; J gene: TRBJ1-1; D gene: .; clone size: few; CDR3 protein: CSVEGPGDAFF; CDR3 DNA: TGCAGCGTGGAGGGTCCGGGGGATGCTTTCTTT
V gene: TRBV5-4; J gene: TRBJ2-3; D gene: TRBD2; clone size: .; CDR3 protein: CASTNGGGNTDTQYF; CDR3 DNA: TGTGCCAGCACCAATGGGGGGGGTAACACAGATACGCAGTATTTT
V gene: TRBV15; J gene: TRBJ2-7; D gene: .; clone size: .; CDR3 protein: CATSRPGDRSYEQYF; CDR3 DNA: TGTGCCACCAGCAGGCCCGGAGACAGGTCCTACGAGCAGTACTTC
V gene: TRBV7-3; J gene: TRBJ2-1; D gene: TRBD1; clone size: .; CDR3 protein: CASSRTGIDEQFF; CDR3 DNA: TGTGCCAGCAGCAGGACAGGGATCGATGAGCAGTTCTTC
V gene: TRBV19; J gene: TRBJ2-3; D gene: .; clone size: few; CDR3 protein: CASSIGLRSTDTQYF; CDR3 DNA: TGTGCCAGTAGTATTGGGCTCAGGTCCACAGATACGCAGTATTTT
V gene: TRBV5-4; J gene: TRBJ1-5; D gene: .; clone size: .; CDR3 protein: CASSAPQGGDSNQPQHF; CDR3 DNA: TGTGCCAGCAGCGCACCACAGGGAGGGGACAGCAATCAGCCCCAGCATTTT
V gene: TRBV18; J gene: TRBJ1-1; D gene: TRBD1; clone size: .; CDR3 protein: CASSRDRVDGTEAFF; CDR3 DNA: TGTGCCAGCTCACGGGACAGGGTGGACGGCACTGAAGCTTTCTTT
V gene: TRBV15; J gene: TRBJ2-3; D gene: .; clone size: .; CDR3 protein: CATSRAPAGPYTDTQYF; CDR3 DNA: TGTGCCACCAGCAGAGCTCCGGCGGGACCATACACAGATACGCAGTATTTT
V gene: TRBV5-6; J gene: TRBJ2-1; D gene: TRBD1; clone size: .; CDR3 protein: CASSFYLRGQGVDEQFF; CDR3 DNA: TGTGCCAGCAGCTTTTATTTGCGGGGACAGGGGGTCGATGAGCAGTTCTTC
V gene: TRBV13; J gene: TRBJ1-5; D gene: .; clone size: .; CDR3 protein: CASSRAGRGSNQPQHF; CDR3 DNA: TGTGCCAGCAGCCGCGCTGGCAGGGGTAGCAATCAGCCCCAGCATTTT
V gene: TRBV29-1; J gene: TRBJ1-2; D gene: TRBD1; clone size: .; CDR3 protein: CSVVSGGHYGYTF; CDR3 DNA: TGCAGCGTTGTGTCAGGGGGGCACTATGGCTACACCTTC
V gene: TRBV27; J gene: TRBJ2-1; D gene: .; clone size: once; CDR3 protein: CASGTRAYNEQFF; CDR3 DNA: TGTGCCAGCGGTACTAGGGCCTACAATGAGCAGTTCTTC
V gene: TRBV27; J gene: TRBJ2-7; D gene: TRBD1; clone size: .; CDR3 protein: CASSFSTGTVDYEQYF; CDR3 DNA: TGTGCCAGCAGTTTTTCTACCGGGACAGTTGACTACGAGCAGTACTTC
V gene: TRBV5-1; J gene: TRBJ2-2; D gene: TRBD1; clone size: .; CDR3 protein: CASSLGQGGTNTGELFF; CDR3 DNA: TGCGCCAGCAGCCTCGGACAGGGGGGGACTAACACCGGGGAGCTGTTTTTT
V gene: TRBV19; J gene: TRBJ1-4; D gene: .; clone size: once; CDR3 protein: CASSTIRGSTNEKLFF; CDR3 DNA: TGTGCCAGTAGTACGATCAGGGGTTCAACTAATGAAAAACTGTTTTTT
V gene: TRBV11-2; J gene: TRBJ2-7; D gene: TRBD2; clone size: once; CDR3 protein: CASGGGREQYF; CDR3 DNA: TGTGCCAGCGGGGGGGGTCGGGAGCAGTACTTC
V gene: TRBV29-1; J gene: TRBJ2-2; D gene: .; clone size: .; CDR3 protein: CSVVREWTGELFF; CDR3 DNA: TGCAGCGTCGTTCGGGAGTGGACCGGGGAGCTGTTTTTT
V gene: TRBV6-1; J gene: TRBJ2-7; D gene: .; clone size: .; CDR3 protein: CASTPLSGRAYEQYF; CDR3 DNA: TGTGCCAGCACCCCGCTATCAGGCAGAGCCTACGAGCAGTACTTC
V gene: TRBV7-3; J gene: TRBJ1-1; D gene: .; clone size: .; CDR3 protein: CASSQQGANTEAFF; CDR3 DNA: TGTGCCAGCAGCCAACAGGGCGCGAACACTGAAGCTTTCTTT
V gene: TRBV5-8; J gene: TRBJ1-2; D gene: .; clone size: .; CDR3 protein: CASSFRQGYGYTF; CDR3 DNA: TGTGCCAGCAGCTTCAGGCAGGGCTATGGCTACACCTTC
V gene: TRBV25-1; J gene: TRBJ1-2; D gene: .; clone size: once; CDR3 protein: CASSDSQKNYGYTF; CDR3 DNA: TGTGCCAGCAGTGACTCACAAAAAAACTATGGCTACACCTTC
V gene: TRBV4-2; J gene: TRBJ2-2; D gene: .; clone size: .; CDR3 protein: CASSQVGELFF; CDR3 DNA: TGTGCCAGCAGCCAAGTAGGGGAGCTGTTTTTT
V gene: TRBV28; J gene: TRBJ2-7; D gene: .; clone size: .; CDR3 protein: CASSLLRYEQYF; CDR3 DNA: TGTGCCAGCAGTTTGCTGCGATACGAGCAGTACTTC